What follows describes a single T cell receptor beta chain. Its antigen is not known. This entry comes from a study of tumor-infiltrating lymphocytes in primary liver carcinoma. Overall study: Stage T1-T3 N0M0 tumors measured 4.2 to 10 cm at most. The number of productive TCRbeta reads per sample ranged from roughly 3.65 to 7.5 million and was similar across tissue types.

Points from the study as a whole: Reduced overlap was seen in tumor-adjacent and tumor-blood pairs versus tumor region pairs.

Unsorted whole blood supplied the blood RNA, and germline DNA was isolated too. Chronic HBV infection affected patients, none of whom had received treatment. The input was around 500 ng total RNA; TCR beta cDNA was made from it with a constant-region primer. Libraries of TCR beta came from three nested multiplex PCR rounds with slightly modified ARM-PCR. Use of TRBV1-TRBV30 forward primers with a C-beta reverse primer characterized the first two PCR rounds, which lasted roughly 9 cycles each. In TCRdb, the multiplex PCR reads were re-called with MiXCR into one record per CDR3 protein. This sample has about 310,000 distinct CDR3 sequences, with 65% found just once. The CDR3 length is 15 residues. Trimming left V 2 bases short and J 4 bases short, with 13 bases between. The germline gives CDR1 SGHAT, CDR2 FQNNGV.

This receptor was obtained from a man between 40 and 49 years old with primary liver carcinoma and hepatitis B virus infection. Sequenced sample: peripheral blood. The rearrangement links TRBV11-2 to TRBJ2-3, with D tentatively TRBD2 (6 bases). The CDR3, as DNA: TGTGCCAGCAGCTTATATGCACTAGCAGCAGATACGCAGTATTTT. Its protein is CASSLYALAADTQYF.